The T cell receptor (beta chain) under discussion was sequenced for a study of OX40 agonist ivuxolimab in advanced cancers. This CDR3 is built from 16 residues. In germline, CDR1 is LGHNA, CDR2 YSLEER. The ends lost 0 bases at V and 4 bases at J; junction bases unmatched: 8. Assay used: immunoSEQ multiplex PCR; TCRdb lists only in-frame clones, some missing. The sample yields about 100,000 clones, approximately 94% seen once. The chain combines TRBV4-3 with TRBJ1-1; 7 nucleotides match TRBD1. The sequence came from an adult with an advanced solid tumor such as melanoma, head and neck, liver or kidney cancer. This material consisted of CD4+ or CD8+ T cells sorted from blood, taken in a trial of the OX40 agonist ivuxolimab. This CDR3 reads CASSQDQTGSATEAFF. The CDR3 DNA reads as TGCGCCAGCAGCCAAGACCAGACAGGGTCGGCCACTGAAGCTTTCTTT.